This is a list of T cell receptor beta chains from one sample in a study of blood T cell repertoires in COVID-19. Assay: immunoSEQ multiplex PCR; the TCRdb copy retains only in-frame clones and omits some. Of some 17,000 clones listed, about four fifths are singletons. The sequenced material came from peripheral blood. The receptor set was obtained from a woman in her 70s with active COVID-19. Both conserved end residues are part of each CDR3. A D gene is named only where the DNA matches it firmly. Some rows mark clone size as missing; the rest say once, few, many or name a class of expanded clone.

v_gene,d_gene,abundance,j_gene,CDR3aa,CDR3nt
TRBV7-8,.,once,TRBJ2-1,CASSLGTFGDEQFF,TGTGCCAGCAGCTTAGGAACATTCGGGGATGAGCAGTTCTTC
TRBV4-1,.,.,TRBJ1-1,CASSQGPQGRRNTEAFF,TGCGCCAGCAGCCAGGGGCCACAGGGAAGGAGAAACACTGAAGCTTTCTTT
TRBV18,TRBD1,.,TRBJ1-5,CASSPPGQRNNQPQHF,TGTGCCAGCTCACCCCCGGGACAGAGAAACAATCAGCCCCAGCATTTT
TRBV28,.,.,TRBJ2-7,CASTGVTRDRYEQYF,TGTGCCAGCACCGGGGTTACGCGGGATCGTTATGAGCAGTACTTC
TRBV6-5,TRBD1,.,TRBJ1-1,CASGGQGNTEAFF,TGTGCCAGCGGGGGACAGGGAAACACTGAAGCTTTCTTT
TRBV6-5,.,.,TRBJ1-2,CASSWGGLDGYTF,TGTGCCAGCAGCTGGGGGGGTCTAGATGGCTACACCTTC
TRBV7-9,.,.,TRBJ2-3,CASSLIRTSTDTQYF,TGTGCCAGCAGCTTGATCCGGACTAGCACAGATACGCAGTATTTT
TRBV11-2,TRBD2,.,TRBJ2-3,CASSPGRSGSVPTDTQYF,TGTGCCAGCAGCCCGGGTAGGAGCGGGAGTGTCCCCACAGATACGCAGTATTTT
TRBV2,.,.,TRBJ2-5,CASSVEGGRETQYF,TGTGCCAGCAGTGTAGAGGGAGGTCGGGAGACCCAGTACTTC
TRBV6-4,TRBD2,.,TRBJ2-3,CASAGGSGETDTQYF,TGTGCCAGCGCCGGGGGGTCGGGAGAGACAGATACGCAGTATTTT
TRBV4-1,.,.,TRBJ1-1,CASSPGFGGTEAFF,TGCGCCAGCAGCCCAGGGTTTGGCGGCACTGAAGCTTTCTTT
TRBV5-1,TRBD2,.,TRBJ2-7,CASSAQLAPSSYEQYF,TGCGCCAGCAGCGCACAACTAGCGCCTAGCTCCTACGAGCAGTACTTC
TRBV27,.,.,TRBJ2-3,CASSLAENTDTQYF,TGTGCCAGCAGTTTAGCGGAGAACACAGATACGCAGTATTTT
TRBV4-1,.,few,TRBJ2-5,CASSRLVQETQYF,TGCGCCAGCAGCCGATTAGTACAAGAGACCCAGTACTTC
TRBV6-2/TRBV6-3,.,.,TRBJ2-1,CASSPTLGANEQFF,TGTGCCAGCAGCCCCACCCTTGGGGCCAATGAGCAGTTCTTC
TRBV28,TRBD2,.,TRBJ2-1,CASRTVIAGDHNEQFF,TGTGCCAGCAGAACAGTAATAGCGGGAGACCACAATGAGCAGTTCTTC
TRBV7-9,TRBD1,.,TRBJ2-3,CASTGQGSTDTQYF,TGTGCCAGCACGGGACAGGGAAGCACAGATACGCAGTATTTT
TRBV7-2,TRBD1,.,TRBJ1-6,CASSSKDRADNSPLHF,TGTGCCAGCAGCTCTAAGGACAGGGCCGATAATTCACCCCTCCACTTT
TRBV9,TRBD2,.,TRBJ2-1,CASSPQGLAGNEQFF,TGTGCCAGCAGCCCTCAGGGACTAGCGGGAAATGAGCAGTTCTTC
TRBV9,.,.,TRBJ1-1,CASSVVPAGDTEAFF,TGTGCCAGCAGCGTAGTCCCGGCAGGGGACACTGAAGCTTTCTTT